This T cell receptor (beta chain) stems from a study of T cell responses to AZD1222 COVID-19 vaccine. V dropped 4 bases and J dropped 3 bases, with 9 bases sitting between them. CDR1 is SGHNT and CDR2 is YENEEA in the germline V gene. The CDR3 is made up of 13 amino acids. General study results and limits: Repertoires in all cases were sampled only once the peak T cell response had passed. A mostly white British donor set with more females was recruited, and clonal diversity was possibly underestimated.

Measured with immunoSEQ multiplex PCR; TCRdb has only the in-frame clones, and not every one. The sample has fewer than 150,000 clones, 90% to 95% seen once. Of note for this clone: Its antigen remains unknown.

The chain is built from TRBV11-3 and TRBJ1-1; D gene unclear. Material: peripheral blood, obtained 28 days after the second AZD1222 dose. This TCR derives from an adult who received the AZD1222 COVID-19 vaccine. This chain's CDR3 is CASSWWTHTEAFF. CDR3 nucleotide sequence: TGTGCCAGCAGCTGGTGGACCCACACTGAAGCTTTCTTT.